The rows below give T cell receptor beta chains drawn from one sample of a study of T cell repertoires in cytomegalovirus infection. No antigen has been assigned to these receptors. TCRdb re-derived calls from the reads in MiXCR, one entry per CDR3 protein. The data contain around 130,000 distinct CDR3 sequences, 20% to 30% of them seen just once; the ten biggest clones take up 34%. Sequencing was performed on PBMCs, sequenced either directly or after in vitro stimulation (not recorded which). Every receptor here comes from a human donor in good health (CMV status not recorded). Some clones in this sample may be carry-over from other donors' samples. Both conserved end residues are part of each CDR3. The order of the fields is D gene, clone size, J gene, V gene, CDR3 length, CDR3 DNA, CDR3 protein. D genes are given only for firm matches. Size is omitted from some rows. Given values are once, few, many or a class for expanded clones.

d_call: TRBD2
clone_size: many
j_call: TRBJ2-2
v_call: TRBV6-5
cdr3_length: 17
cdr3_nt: TGTGCCAGCAGTTACTCGAAGACTAGCGGGAGTGGCGGGGAGCTGTTTTTT
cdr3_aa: CASSYSKTSGSGGELFF

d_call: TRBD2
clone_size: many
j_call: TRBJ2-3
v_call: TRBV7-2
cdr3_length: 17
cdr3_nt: TGTGCCAGCAGCTTAGGAAGGGTTGGCGGGAGGCCAGATACGCAGTATTTT
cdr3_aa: CASSLGRVGGRPDTQYF

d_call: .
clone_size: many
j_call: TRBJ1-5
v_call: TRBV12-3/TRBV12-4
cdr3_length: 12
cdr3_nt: TGTGCCAGCAGCCTCGGTATTCAGCCCCAGCATTTT
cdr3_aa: CASSLGIQPQHF

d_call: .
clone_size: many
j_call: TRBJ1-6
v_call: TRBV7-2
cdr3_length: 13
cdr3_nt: TGTGCCAGCAGCTTAGGGAAGAATTCACCCCTCCACTTT
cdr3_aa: CASSLGKNSPLHF

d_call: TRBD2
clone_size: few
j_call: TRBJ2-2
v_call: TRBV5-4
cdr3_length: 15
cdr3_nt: TGTGCCAGCACCATCCTAGCGGGAGGGAGTGGGGAGCTGTTTTTT
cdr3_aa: CASTILAGGSGELFF

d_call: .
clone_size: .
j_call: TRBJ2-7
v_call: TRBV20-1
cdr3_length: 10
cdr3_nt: TGCAGTGCCCTCGAATACGAGCAGTACTTC
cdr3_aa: CSALEYEQYF

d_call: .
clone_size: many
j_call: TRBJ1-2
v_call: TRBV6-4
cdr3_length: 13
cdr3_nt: TGTGCCAGCAGTGACGAGGAAAACTATGGCTACACCTTC
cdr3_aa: CASSDEENYGYTF

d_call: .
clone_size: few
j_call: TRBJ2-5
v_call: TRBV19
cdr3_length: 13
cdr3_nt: TGTGCCAGTAGTAGCGGACAACAAGAGACCCAGTACTTC
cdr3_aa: CASSSGQQETQYF

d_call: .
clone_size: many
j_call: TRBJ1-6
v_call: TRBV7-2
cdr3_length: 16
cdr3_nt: TGTGCCAGCAGCTTAGACTCTGGCAGTCCTAATTCACCCCTCCACTTT
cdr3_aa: CASSLDSGSPNSPLHF

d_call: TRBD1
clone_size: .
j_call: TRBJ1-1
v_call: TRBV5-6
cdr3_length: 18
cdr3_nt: TGTGCCAGCAGCTCCATGACAGGGGGCGCCCAGATGAACACTGAAGCTTTCTTT
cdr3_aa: CASSSMTGGAQMNTEAFF

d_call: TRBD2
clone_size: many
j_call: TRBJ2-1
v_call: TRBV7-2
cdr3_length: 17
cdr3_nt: TGTGCCAGCAGCGGCCTTGGGGGGACTAGCGGGAGAAATGAGCAGTTCTTC
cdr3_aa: CASSGLGGTSGRNEQFF

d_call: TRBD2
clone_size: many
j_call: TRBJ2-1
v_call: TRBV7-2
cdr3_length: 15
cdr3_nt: TGTGCCAGCAGCTTATCGGCGGGAGACTACAATGAGCAGTTCTTC
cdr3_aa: CASSLSAGDYNEQFF

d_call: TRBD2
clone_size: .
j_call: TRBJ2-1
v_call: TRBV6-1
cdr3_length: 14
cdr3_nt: TGTGCCAGACATCCCGGGACTAGCTTACATGAGCAGTTCTTC
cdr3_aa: CARHPGTSLHEQFF

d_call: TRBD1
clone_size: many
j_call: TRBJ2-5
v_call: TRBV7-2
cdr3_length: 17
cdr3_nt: TGTGCCAGCAGCCCTACGACAGGGGGCTTTATCGGTGAGACCCAGTACTTC
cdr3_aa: CASSPTTGGFIGETQYF

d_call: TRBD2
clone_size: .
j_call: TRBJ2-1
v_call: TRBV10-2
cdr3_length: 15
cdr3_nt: TGCGCCAGCAGCGGGGGGGGCGGACCGTACAATGAGCAGTTCTTC
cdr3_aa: CASSGGGGPYNEQFF

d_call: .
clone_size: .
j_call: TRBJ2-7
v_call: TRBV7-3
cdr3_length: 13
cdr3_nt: TGTGCCAGCACGACTAACCCGTCCTACGAGCAGTACTTC
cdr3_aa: CASTTNPSYEQYF

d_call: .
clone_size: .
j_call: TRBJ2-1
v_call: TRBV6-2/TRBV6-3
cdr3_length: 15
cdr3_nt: TGTGCCAGCAGTTGGGCAAGAGTTGGCTACAATGAGCAGTTCTTC
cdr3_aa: CASSWARVGYNEQFF

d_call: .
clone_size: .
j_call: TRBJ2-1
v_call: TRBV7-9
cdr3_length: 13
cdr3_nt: TGTGCCAGCAGCATCGGGGCTGGGAATGAGCAGTTCTTC
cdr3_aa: CASSIGAGNEQFF

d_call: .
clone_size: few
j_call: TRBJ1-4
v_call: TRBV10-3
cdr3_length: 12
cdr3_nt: TGTGCCATCAGTGAGCGAGATGAAAAACTGTTTTTT
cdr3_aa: CAISERDEKLFF

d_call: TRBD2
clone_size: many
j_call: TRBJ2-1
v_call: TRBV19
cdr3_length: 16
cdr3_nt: TGTGCCAGTAGTATCCTAACTAGCGGGACCTACAATGAGCAGTTCTTC
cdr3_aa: CASSILTSGTYNEQFF

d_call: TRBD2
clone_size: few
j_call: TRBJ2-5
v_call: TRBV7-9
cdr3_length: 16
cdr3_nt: TGTGCCAGCAGCTTGTCTCGCGGGAGGGCCGGAGAGACCCAGTACTTC
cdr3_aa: CASSLSRGRAGETQYF

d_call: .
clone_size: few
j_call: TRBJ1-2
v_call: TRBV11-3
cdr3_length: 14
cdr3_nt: TGTGCCAGCAGCCTCGTGGTGGGGGAGTATGGCTACACCTTC
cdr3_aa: CASSLVVGEYGYTF

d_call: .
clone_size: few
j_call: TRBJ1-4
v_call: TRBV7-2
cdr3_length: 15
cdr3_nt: TGTGCCAGCAGCACCACACTCCTGGGAAGGGAAAAACTGTTTTTT
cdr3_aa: CASSTTLLGREKLFF

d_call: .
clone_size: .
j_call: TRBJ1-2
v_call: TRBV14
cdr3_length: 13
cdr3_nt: TGTGCCAGCAGCCAAAACATTCGCTATGGCTACACCTTC
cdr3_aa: CASSQNIRYGYTF

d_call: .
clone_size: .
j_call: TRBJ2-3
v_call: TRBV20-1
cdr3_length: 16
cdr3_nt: TGCAGTGCTAGGGCTTTCGGCGGGGCACGCACAGATACGCAGTATTTT
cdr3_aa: CSARAFGGARTDTQYF

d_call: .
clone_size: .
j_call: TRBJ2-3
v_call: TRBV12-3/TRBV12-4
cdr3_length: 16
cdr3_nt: TGTGCCAGCAGTTTAGGAGCGCGGTCGGTCACAGATACGCAGTATTTT
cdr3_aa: CASSLGARSVTDTQYF

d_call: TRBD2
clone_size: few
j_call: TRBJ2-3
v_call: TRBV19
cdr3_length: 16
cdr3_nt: TGTGCCAGTAGTATTAGAACTAGCGGGAGGGGAAATACGCAGTATTTT
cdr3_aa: CASSIRTSGRGNTQYF

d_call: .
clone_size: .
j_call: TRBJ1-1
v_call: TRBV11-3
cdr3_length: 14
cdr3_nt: TGTGCCAGCAGCTCGCGACCGATCACCACTGAAGCTTTCTTT
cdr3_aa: CASSSRPITTEAFF

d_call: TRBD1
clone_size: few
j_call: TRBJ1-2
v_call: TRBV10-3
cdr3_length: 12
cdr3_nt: TGTGCCTTGGGACAGGGAGGCTATGGCTACACCTTC
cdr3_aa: CALGQGGYGYTF

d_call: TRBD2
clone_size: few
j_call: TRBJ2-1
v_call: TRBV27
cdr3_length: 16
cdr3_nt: TGTGCCAGCAGTTTAGTTCGGGGACTATCTGGGAATGAGCAGTTCTTC
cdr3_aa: CASSLVRGLSGNEQFF

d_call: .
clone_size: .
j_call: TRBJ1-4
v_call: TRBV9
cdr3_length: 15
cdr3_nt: TGTGCCAGCAGCGACCGGGACATCAATAATGAAAAACTGTTTTTT
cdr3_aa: CASSDRDINNEKLFF

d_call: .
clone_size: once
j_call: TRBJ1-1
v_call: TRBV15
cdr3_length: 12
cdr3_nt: TGTGCCACCAGCAGAGATTTACCTGAAGCTTTCTTT
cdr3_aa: CATSRDLPEAFF

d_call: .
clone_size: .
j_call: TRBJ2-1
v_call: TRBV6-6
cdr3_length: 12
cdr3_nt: TGTGCCAGCAGTTACTCTGGGACTTCGCAGTTCTTC
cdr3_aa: CASSYSGTSQFF

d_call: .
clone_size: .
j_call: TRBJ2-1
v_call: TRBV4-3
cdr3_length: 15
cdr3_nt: TGCGCCAGCAGCCGCATCCCCGCTCTCCACAATGAGCAGTTCTTC
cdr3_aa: CASSRIPALHNEQFF

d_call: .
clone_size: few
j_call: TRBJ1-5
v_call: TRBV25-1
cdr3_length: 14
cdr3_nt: TGTGCCAGCAGGGACGCGGGGAGCAATCAGCCCCAGCATTTT
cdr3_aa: CASRDAGSNQPQHF

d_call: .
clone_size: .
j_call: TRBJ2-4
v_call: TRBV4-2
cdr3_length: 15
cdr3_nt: TGTGCCAGCAGCCAAGACCCAGGGACACAGGGCATTCAGTACTTC
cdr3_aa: CASSQDPGTQGIQYF

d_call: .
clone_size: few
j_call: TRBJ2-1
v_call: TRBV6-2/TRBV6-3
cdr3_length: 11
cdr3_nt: TGTGCCAGCAGTTACTCGAATCAGGAGTTCTTC
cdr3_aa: CASSYSNQEFF

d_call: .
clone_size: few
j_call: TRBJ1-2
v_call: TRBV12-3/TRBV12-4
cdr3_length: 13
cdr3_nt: TGTGCCAGCAGTTTGGGTCACCAGTATGGCTACACCTTC
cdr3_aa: CASSLGHQYGYTF

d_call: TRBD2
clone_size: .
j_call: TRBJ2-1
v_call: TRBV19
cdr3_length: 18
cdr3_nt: TGTGCCAGTAGTATAAAGCCCAGCGGGAGGGCTAAAGACAATGAGCAGTTCTTC
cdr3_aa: CASSIKPSGRAKDNEQFF

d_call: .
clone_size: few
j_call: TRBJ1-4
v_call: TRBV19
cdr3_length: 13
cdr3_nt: TGTGCCAGTAGTGACAGGAGAAATGAAAAACTGTTTTTT
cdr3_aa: CASSDRRNEKLFF

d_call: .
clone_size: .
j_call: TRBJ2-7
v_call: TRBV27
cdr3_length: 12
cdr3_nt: TGTGCCAGCAGGACAGGTAGCTACGAGCAGTACTTC
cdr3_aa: CASRTGSYEQYF

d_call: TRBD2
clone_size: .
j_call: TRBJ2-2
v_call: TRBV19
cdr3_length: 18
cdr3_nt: TGTGCCAGTAGCTCCTCCGTGGGGCTAGCGGCGAACACCGGGGAGCTGTTTTTT
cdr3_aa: CASSSSVGLAANTGELFF

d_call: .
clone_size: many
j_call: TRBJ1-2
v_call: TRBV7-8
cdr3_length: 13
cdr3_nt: TGTGCCAGCAGCTTAGCAGGGGGCTATGGCTACACCTTC
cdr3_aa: CASSLAGGYGYTF

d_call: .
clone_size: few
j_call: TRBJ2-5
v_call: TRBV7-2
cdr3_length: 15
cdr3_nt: TGTGCCAGCAGCTTATACATGGGCGGTCAAGAGACCCAGTACTTC
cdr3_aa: CASSLYMGGQETQYF

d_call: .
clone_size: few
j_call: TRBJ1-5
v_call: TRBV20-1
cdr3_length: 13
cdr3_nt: TGCAGTGCACAGAGAGATAGCAATCAGCCCCAGCATTTT
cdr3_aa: CSAQRDSNQPQHF